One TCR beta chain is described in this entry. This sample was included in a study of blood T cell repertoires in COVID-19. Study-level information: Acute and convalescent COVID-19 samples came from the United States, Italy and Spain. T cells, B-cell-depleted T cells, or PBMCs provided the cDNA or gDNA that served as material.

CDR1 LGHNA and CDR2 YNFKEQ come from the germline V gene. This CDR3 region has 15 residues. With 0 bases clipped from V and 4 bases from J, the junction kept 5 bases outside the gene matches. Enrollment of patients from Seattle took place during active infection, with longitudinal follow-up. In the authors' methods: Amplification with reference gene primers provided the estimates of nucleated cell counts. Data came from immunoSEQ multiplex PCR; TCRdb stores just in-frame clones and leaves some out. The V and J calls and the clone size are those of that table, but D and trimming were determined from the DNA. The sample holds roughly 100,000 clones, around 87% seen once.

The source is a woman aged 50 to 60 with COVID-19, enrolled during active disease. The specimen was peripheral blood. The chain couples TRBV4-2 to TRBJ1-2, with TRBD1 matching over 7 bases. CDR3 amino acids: CASSQDEYRGYGYTF. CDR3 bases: TGTGCCAGCAGCCAAGATGAGTACAGGGGCTATGGCTACACCTTC.